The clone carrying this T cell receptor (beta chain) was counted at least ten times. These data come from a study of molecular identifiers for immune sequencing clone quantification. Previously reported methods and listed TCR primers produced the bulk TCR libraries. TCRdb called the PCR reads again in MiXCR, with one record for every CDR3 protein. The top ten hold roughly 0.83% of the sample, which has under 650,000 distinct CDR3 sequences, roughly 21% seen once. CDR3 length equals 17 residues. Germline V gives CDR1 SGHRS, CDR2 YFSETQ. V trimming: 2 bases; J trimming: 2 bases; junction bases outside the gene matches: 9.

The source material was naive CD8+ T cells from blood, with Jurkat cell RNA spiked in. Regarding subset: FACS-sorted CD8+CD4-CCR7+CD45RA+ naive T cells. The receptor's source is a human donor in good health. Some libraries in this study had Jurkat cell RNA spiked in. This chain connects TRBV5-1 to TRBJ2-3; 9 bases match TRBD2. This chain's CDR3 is CASSLPVAGEYTDTQYF. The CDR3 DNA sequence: TGCGCCAGCAGCTTACCCGTAGCGGGGGAGTACACAGATACGCAGTATTTT.